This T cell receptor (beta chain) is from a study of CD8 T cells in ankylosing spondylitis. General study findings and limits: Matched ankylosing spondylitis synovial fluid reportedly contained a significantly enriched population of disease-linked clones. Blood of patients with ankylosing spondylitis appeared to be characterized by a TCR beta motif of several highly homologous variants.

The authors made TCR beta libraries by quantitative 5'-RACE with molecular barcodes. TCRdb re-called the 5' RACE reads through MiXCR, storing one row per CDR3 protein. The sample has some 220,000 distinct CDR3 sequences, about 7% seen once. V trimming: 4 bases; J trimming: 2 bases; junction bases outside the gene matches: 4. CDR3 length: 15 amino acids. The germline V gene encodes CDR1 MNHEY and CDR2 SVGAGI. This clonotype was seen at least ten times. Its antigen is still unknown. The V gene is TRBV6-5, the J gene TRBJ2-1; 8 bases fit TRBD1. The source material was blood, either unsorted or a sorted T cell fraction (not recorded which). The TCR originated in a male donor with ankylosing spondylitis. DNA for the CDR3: TGTGCCAGCAGTTTCCGGGACAGGCCCTACAATGAGCAGTTCTTC. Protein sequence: CASSFRDRPYNEQFF.